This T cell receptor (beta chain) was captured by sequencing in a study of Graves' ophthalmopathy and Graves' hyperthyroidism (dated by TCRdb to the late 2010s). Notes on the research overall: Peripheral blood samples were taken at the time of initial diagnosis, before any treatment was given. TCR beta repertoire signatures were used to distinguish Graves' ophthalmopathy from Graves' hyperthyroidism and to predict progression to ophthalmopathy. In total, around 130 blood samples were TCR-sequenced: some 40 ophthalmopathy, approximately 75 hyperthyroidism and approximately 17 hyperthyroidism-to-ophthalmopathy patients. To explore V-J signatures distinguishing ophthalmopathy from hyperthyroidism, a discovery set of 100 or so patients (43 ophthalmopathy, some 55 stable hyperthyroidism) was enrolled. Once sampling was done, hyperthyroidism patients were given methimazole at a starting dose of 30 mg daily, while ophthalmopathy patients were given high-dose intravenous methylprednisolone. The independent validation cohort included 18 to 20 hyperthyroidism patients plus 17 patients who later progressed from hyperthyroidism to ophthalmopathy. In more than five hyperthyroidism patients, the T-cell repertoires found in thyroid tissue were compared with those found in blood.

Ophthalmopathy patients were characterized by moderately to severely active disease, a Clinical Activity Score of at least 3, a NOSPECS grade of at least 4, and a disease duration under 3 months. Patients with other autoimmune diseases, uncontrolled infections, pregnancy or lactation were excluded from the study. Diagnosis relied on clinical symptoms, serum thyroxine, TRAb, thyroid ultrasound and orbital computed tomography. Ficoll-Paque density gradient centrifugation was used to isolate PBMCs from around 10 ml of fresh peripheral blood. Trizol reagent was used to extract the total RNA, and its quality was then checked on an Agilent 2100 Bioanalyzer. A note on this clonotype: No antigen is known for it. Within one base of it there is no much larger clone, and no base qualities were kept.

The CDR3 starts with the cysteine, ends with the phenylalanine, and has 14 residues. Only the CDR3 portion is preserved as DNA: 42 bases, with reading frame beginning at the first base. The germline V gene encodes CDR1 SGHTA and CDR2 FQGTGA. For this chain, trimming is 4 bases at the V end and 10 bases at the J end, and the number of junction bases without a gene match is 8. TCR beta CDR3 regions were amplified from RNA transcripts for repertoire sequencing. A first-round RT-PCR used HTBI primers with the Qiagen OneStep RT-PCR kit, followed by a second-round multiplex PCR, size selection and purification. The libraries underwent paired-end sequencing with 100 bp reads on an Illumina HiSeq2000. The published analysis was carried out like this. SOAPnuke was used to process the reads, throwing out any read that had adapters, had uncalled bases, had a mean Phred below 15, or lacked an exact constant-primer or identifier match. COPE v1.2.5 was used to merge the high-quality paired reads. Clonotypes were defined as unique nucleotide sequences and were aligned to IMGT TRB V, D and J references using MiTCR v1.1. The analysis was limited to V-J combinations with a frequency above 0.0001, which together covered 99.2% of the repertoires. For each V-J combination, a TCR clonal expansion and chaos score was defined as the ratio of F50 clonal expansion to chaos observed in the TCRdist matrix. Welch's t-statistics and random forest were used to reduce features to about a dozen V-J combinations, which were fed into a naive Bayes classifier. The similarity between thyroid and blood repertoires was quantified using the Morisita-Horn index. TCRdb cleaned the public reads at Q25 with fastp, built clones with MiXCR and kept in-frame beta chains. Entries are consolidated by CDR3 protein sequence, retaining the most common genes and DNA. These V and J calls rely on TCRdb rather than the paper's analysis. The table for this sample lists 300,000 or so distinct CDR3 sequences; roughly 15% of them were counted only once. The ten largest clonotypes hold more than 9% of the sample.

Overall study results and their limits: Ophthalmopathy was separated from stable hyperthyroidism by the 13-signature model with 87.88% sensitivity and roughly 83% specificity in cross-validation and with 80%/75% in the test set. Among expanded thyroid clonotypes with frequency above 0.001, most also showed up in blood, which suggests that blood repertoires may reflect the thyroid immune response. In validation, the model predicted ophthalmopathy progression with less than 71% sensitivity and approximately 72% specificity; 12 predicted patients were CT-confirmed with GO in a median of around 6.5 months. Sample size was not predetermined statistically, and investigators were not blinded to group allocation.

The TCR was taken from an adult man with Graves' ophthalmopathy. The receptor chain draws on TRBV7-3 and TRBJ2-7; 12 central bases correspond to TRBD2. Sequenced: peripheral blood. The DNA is TGTGCCAGCAGCTCATCCGGGACTAGCGGGCCTCAGTACTTC. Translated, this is CASSSSGTSGPQYF.